What follows are 15 T cell receptor beta chains derived from one specimen sequenced in a study of immune heterogeneity within non-small cell lung tumors. Per sample, 600 ng of bulk tumor genomic DNA was the template used. During surgery, each primary tumor gave multiple biopsies spaced as far apart as possible. Those enrolled were patients newly diagnosed with untreated non-small cell lung cancer and undergoing curative surgery. TCR beta CDR3 amplification used multiplex PCR with 32 V and 13 J primers. TCRdb itself ran the multiplex PCR reads through MiXCR, one entry per CDR3 protein. The sample has fewer than 25,000 distinct CDR3 sequences, 25% to 35% seen once. Sequencing input: lung tumor tissue. The receptor source for this set is a man aged 40-55 years with non-small cell lung cancer.

V usage is TRBV20-1 and J usage is TRBJ1-1, with 10 bases matching TRBD1. The J segment lost 1 base and the V segment lost 4 bases, leaving 3 bases of the junction unmatched. This CDR3 has 14 residues. CDR1 and CDR2 (germline): DFQATT, SNEGSKA (reference sequence). The CDR3 loop reads CSAKRQGANTEAFF. DNA of the CDR3: TGCAGTGCTAAGAGACAGGGGGCGAACACTGAAGCTTTCTTT.

This clonotype was recorded at least ten times. V usage is TRBV15 and J usage is TRBJ1-5; 7 bases line up with TRBD1. CDR1 and CDR2 from the germline V gene are LNHNV and YYDKDF (reference sequence). The CDR3 totals 15 residues. Unmatched junction bases numbered 12, after V lost 9 bases and J lost 4 bases. CDR3 in DNA: TGTGCCACTGAGGCGGGGGACAGTAGAAATCAGCCCCAGCATTTT. Translating it yields CATEAGDSRNQPQHF.

This clonotype was recorded at least ten times. V is TRBV6-5 and J is TRBJ2-1; no firm D call. Germline lookup yields CDR1 MNHEY and CDR2 SVGAGI. Trimming pared 2 bases from V and 0 bases from J, leaving 8 bases between. CDR3 length: 15 amino acids. The CDR3 sequence: CASSYGRSSYNEQFF. The CDR3 DNA reads as TGTGCCAGCAGTTACGGACGGAGCTCCTACAATGAGCAGTTCTTC.

V usage is TRBV19 and J usage is TRBJ1-2; TRBD1 aligns across 10 bases. V lost 5 bases to trimming and J lost 0 bases; unmatched junction nucleotides: 9. Per the germline V gene, CDR1 is LNHDA and CDR2 is SQIVND (reference sequence). The CDR3 is made up of 17 amino acids. CDR3 loop: CASSARQGAFANYGYTF. In nucleotides, the CDR3 is TGTGCCAGTAGTGCCCGACAGGGGGCCTTTGCTAACTATGGCTACACCTTC.

The chain is built from TRBV7-9 and TRBJ1-1; 7 nucleotides match TRBD1. Germline loops: CDR1 SEHNR, CDR2 FQNEAQ (reference sequence). Germline trimming cut 8 bases from V and 5 bases from J; bases unmatched to any gene: 2. The CDR3 is 11 amino acids. The CDR3: CASQGGTEAFF. DNA for the CDR3: TGTGCCAGCCAGGGGGGAACTGAAGCTTTCTTT.

As to this clonotype: One base away lies a much larger clone, so this may be a sequencing read error. The chain joins TRBV6-1 to TRBJ1-2, with TRBD1 identical over 8 bases. Germline V gives CDR1 MNHNS, CDR2 SASEGT. V lost 6 bases to trimming and J lost 13 bases; unmatched junction nucleotides: 10. The CDR3 sequence is 12 residues long. The CDR3 sequence is CASRSRTGSITF. DNA of the CDR3: TGTGCCAGCAGAAGCCGGACAGGGAGTATCACCTTC.

The table lists this clonotype with many counts. V and J are TRBV12-3 or TRBV12-4 and TRBJ2-7; 13 nucleotides agree with TRBD2. The CDR3 is made up of 12 amino acids. With V trimmed by 6 bases and J by 11 bases, 4 bases remained unmatched. DNA of the CDR3: TGTGCCAGCAGAAGGACTAGCGGGAGTGAGTACTTC. Protein: CASRRTSGSEYF.

Ten or more counts support this clonotype. V and J are TRBV6-2 or TRBV6-3 and TRBJ2-3, with TRBD2 as a possible D gene (5 bases). Germline V gene sequence: CDR1 MNHEY, CDR2 SVGEGT. The CDR3 length is 12 residues. V was shortened by 4 bases and J by 8 bases, with 10 bases between the two germline ends. The chain's CDR3 is CASSLDYGTQYF. Here the CDR3 DNA reads TGTGCCAGCAGTTTAGACTACGGTACGCAGTATTTT.

The chain joins TRBV7-3 to TRBJ1-1; D gene unclear. V dropped 3 bases and J dropped 2 bases, with 7 bases sitting between them. The CDR3 loop spans 13 amino acids. Germline CDR1 is SGHTA and CDR2 is FQGTGA. The CDR3 coding sequence is TGTGCCAGCAGCTTTTACAGAAACACTGAAGCTTTCTTT. It encodes CASSFYRNTEAFF.

This clonotype was detected a few times. This chain connects TRBV24-1 to TRBJ2-3, with D possibly matching TRBD2 (6 bases). The CDR3 extends over 14 amino acids. With 10 bases removed from V and 1 base from J, the gap between germline ends came to 14 bases. Germline CDR1 and CDR2: KGHDR and SFDVKD. The CDR3 spells CATRSSARTDTQYF. As DNA, the CDR3 is TGTGCCACGAGGTCTAGCGCCCGCACAGATACGCAGTATTTT.

The rearrangement joins TRBV3-1 to TRBJ1-1; D unclear. V lost 4 bases, J lost 2 bases, and 11 bases lay in between. Germline loops: CDR1 LGHDT, CDR2 YNNKEL (reference sequence). CDR3 length equals 14 residues. CDR3 amino acids: CASSRHGDNTEAFF. The CDR3 region has the DNA TGTGCCAGCAGCCGGCACGGGGATAACACTGAAGCTTTCTTT. The full variable domain, in which reference TRBV3-1 and TRBJ1-1 provide the parts outside the CDR3, is DTAVSQTPKYLVTQMGNDKSIKCEQNLGHDTMYWYKQDSKKFLKIMFSYNNKELIINETVPNRFSPKSPDKAHLNLHINSLELGDSAVYFCASSRHGDNTEAFFGQGTRLTVV.

J is TRBJ2-7 and V is TRBV29-1; possible D gene TRBD2, 5 bases. The V gene lost 2 bases and the J gene lost 7 bases, with 24 bases spanning the gap. Per the germline V gene, CDR1 is SQVTM and CDR2 is ANQGSEA. The CDR3 runs 16 residues. The CDR3 nucleotides are TGCAGCGTTGAATTCGGGGAAAAGTGGGCTACGGGAGAGCAGTACTTC. Translating gives CSVEFGEKWATGEQYF.

This clonotype appeared a few times. Possible read error: a much larger clone is one base away. The V and J genes are TRBV12-3 or TRBV12-4 and TRBJ2-3; no reliable D call. The CDR3 is 13 residues long. V lost 5 bases and J lost 7, with 13 bases in between. CDR3 protein: CASSAWISNTQYF. In DNA form, the CDR3 reads TGTGCCAGCAGTGCCTGGATTTCCAATACGCAGTATTTT.

The sample holds many counts of this clonotype. The gene calls are TRBV28 and TRBJ2-1; 7 bases match TRBD2. The V and J ends lost 6 bases and 12 bases, in that order; junction bases with no gene match: 5. The CDR3 totals 11 residues. Germline CDR1 and CDR2: MDHEN and SYDVKM. The CDR3 here is CASSGGRVQFF. The CDR3 coding sequence is TGTGCCAGCAGCGGTGGGAGGGTGCAGTTCTTC.

This clonotype rates as medium-sized. The chain has TRBV2 and TRBJ1-1; no definite D call. V gave up 10 bases and J gave up 0 bases, with 12 bases separating them. CDR1 SNHLY and CDR2 FYNNEI come from the germline V gene. This CDR3 comprises 13 residues. CDR3 nucleotides: TGTGCCATCCCCGGAACGATGAACACTGAAGCTTTCTTT. Protein product: CAIPGTMNTEAFF.